The next 22 T cell receptor beta chains were all read from a single sample in a study of CD8+ T cells in alopecia areata. The sequencing template was cDNA reverse transcribed from extracted RNA. Using immunoSEQ multiplex PCR, the repertoire was profiled, and TCRdb retains in-frame clones only, with some absent. The sample consists of about 150,000 clones, 40% to 50% of them appearing once. Sequencing was done on a sample of CD4+ T cells sorted from blood. The source of these receptors is a human donor with alopecia areata.

This clone was seen a handful of times. This CDR3 is CASSSGDERANVLTF. The CDR3, as DNA: TGCGCCAGCAGCTCCGGGGACGAACGGGCCAACGTCCTGACTTTC. The genes are TRBV5-1 and TRBJ2-6; D is tentatively TRBD1 or TRBD2 (5 bases each). Germline-derived CDR1 and CDR2 are SGHRS and YFSETQ. This CDR3 is 15 amino acids long. The ends were cut back, 3 bases at V and 5 bases at J, with 12 bases in the middle.

This clone was detected ten times or more. At one of its ends the junction is not consistent with the germline gene, which may arise from a read error. V gene TRBV29-1 combines with J gene TRBJ2-7; TRBD1 aligns across 8 bases. The V gene's germline CDR1 is SQVTM and CDR2 ANQGSEA. This CDR3 spans 12 amino acids. The CDR3 region has the DNA TGCAGCGTTGAACTCCAGCAGGGGGCTCTTCACTTC. This encodes CSVELQQGALHF.

V gene TRBV27 combines with J gene TRBJ1-1; 8 positions match TRBD1. The CDR3 extends over 14 amino acids. Germline CDR1 reads MNHEY; CDR2 reads SMNVEV (reference sequence). Trimming took 8 bases from V and 4 from J; bases not matched to a gene: 9. The CDR3 DNA sequence: TGTGCCAGCCGAATCGACAGGGGCGGCACTGAAGCTTTCTTT. Encoded protein: CASRIDRGGTEAFF.

V is TRBV7-8 and J is TRBJ1-2; D may be TRBD1 (6 bases). Looked up from germline, CDR1 is SGHVS and CDR2 is FQNEAQ. The CDR3 consists of 14 residues. The germline V and J ends were trimmed by 3 bases and 2 bases, with 10 bases remaining between them. The CDR3 here is CASSFQGTNYGYTF. For the CDR3, the DNA is TGTGCCAGCAGCTTCCAGGGGACAAACTATGGCTACACCTTC.

The chain uses TRBV7-8 and TRBJ1-3, with D possibly matching TRBD1 (5 bases). The CDR3 has 15 residues. V was pared by 3 bases and J by 0 bases, with 9 bases between. Germline V gives CDR1 SGHVS, CDR2 FQNEAQ. CDR3 sequence reads: CASSFGRDSGNTIYF. The CDR3 coding sequence is TGTGCCAGCAGCTTCGGCAGGGACTCTGGAAACACCATATATTTT. Supplemented by reference TRBV7-8 and TRBJ1-3, the full variable domain reads GAGVSQSPRYKVAKRGQDVALRCDPISGHVSLFWYQQALGQGPEFLTYFQNEAQLDKSGLPSDRFFAERPEGSVSTLKIQRTQQEDSAVYLCASSFGRDSGNTIYFGEGSWLTVV.

This chain uses TRBV5-4 with TRBJ2-3, with 13 bases fitting TRBD2. Germline V gene data show CDR1 as SGHNT and CDR2 as YYREEE (reference sequence). The CDR3 length is 15 residues. The trim removed 2 bases at V and 8 bases at J, leaving 5 bases unmatched. The CDR3 spells CASSLPGLAGTTQYF. In nucleotides, the CDR3 is TGTGCCAGCAGCTTACCGGGACTAGCGGGAACTACGCAGTATTTT.

The rearrangement links TRBV29-1 to TRBJ1-1; no clear D. Germline V CDR1 and CDR2: SQVTM, ANQGSEA. The ends were cut back, 5 bases at V and 0 bases at J, with 7 bases in the middle. This CDR3 has 12 residues. The CDR3 DNA reads as TGCAGCGTTAGCCTGCTGAACACTGAAGCTTTCTTT. Encoded protein: CSVSLLNTEAFF.

The CDR3 loop is CASSLGGLGATGELFF. The CDR3 DNA reads TGTGCCAGCAGCCTAGGGGGACTAGGGGCGACCGGGGAGCTGTTTTTT. The chain carries TRBV4-2 and TRBJ2-2; TRBD2 matches at 8 bases. The CDR3 loop spans 16 amino acids. CDR1 LGHNA and CDR2 YNFKEQ come from the germline V gene. V gave up 4 bases and J gave up 5 bases; unmatched junction bases: 9.

This clone was detected a few times. The gene calls are TRBV18 and TRBJ2-7; no clear D. This CDR3 has 16 residues. V lost 1 base and J lost 4, with 17 bases in between. Germline V gene lookup returns CDR1 KGHSH and CDR2 LQKENI. DNA for the CDR3: TGTGCCAGCTCACCACGAGTGACAAGTCAGCAGTACGAGCAGTACTTC. As protein: CASSPRVTSQQYEQYF.

The V call is TRBV2, the J call TRBJ2-7; D call uncertain. The germline V and J ends were trimmed by 6 bases and 3 bases, with 6 bases remaining between them. This CDR3 region has 11 residues. The germline V gene has CDR1 SNHLY and CDR2 FYNNEI. The CDR3 DNA is TGTGCCAGCAGGACCGGCTACGAGCAGTACTTC. This gives the protein CASRTGYEQYF.

The chain joins TRBV18 to TRBJ2-1; D may match TRBD1 or TRBD2 (5 bases each). The CDR3 covers 11 residues. The germline V gene has CDR1 KGHSH and CDR2 LQKENI. The V end was cut by 6 bases, the J end by 9 bases, with 9 bases between. CDR3: CASSGDGEQFF. CDR3 sequence (DNA): TGTGCCAGCTCTGGGGACGGTGAGCAGTTCTTC.

The chain employs TRBV13 and TRBJ2-3; 7 bases are a match to TRBD2. Germline loops: CDR1 PRHDT, CDR2 FYEKMQ (reference sequence). This CDR3 is built from 14 residues. V trimming: 5 bases; J trimming: 3 bases; junction bases outside the gene matches: 5. CDR3 amino acids: CASSTLAETDTQYF. DNA for the CDR3: TGTGCCAGCAGCACCCTAGCGGAAACAGATACGCAGTATTTT.

The chain joins TRBV29-1 to TRBJ1-4; no reliable D call. Looked up from germline, CDR1 is SQVTM and CDR2 is ANQGSEA. With 6 bases removed from V and 3 bases from J, the gap between germline ends came to 8 bases. The length of the CDR3 is 12 residues. The CDR3 DNA is TGCAGCGTGCAGATATCTAATGAAAAACTGTTTTTT. Protein sequence: CSVQISNEKLFF. Based on the CDR3 plus reference TRBV29-1 and TRBJ1-4, the full variable domain is SAVISQKPSRDICQRGTSLTIQCQVDSQVTMMFWYRQQPGQSLTLIATANQGSEATYESGFVIDKFPISRPNLTFSTLTVSNMSPEDSSIYLCSVQISNEKLFFGSGTQLSVL.

This clone appeared a few times. This chain connects TRBV18 to TRBJ2-1; D is unclear. This CDR3 region has 11 residues. Germline-derived CDR1 and CDR2 are KGHSH and LQKENI. V was shortened by 2 bases and J by 10 bases, with 6 bases between the two germline ends. The CDR3 region is CASSPSEEQFF. DNA for the CDR3: TGTGCCAGCTCACCATCCGAGGAGCAGTTCTTC.

The chain links TRBV27 to TRBJ2-7; D is uncertain. CDR1 and CDR2 from the germline V gene are MNHEY and SMNVEV (reference sequence). The CDR3 covers 11 residues. The ends were cut back, 7 bases at V and 4 bases at J, with 8 bases in the middle. The CDR3, as DNA: TGTGCCAGCACCTTAGGTTACGAGCAGTACTTC. Amino acid sequence: CASTLGYEQYF.

The genes are TRBV28 and TRBJ2-7; unclear D gene. From germline, CDR1 is MDHEN and CDR2 SYDVKM. V was pared by 7 bases and J by 0 bases, with 7 bases between. This CDR3 contains 12 residues. This CDR3 is CASKQSSYEQYF. The DNA for the CDR3 is TGTGCCAGCAAACAGAGCTCCTACGAGCAGTACTTC.

This clone was seen more than once but under ten times. This chain joins TRBV6-5 and TRBJ2-7, with D possibly matching TRBD2 (6 bases). The germline V gene encodes CDR1 MNHEY and CDR2 SVGAGI. Trimming shortened V by 7 bases and J by 4 bases, and 8 bases separated the two germline ends. The length of the CDR3 is 11 residues. The CDR3 DNA reads as TGTGCCAGCATCGGGGGATACGAGCAGTACTTC. Translation gives CASIGGYEQYF.

This rearrangement joins TRBV10-3 to TRBJ1-1; D is unclear. Germline CDR1 ENHRY, CDR2 SYGVKD. V shed 0 bases and J shed 10 bases, with 9 bases lying between them. This CDR3 region has 12 residues. The CDR3, as DNA: TGTGCCATCAGTGAGTCGACGGATGGAGCTTTCTTT. Protein: CAISESTDGAFF.

V is TRBV7-3 and J is TRBJ2-1; 10 bases are shared with TRBD2. In germline, CDR1 is SGHTA, CDR2 FQGTGA. This CDR3 region has 16 residues. The junction had 6 bases not matched to a gene; V was cut back by 0 bases and J by 7 bases. The CDR3 sequence is CASSLTPSGRSNEQFF. The CDR3 coding sequence is TGTGCCAGCAGCTTAACGCCTAGCGGGAGATCAAATGAGCAGTTCTTC. The variable domain in full, completed from reference TRBV7-3 and TRBJ2-1, reads GAGVSQTPSNKVTEKGKYVELRCDPISGHTALYWYRQSLGQGPEFLIYFQGTGAADDSGLPNDRFFAVRPEGSVSTLKIQRTERGDSAVYLCASSLTPSGRSNEQFFGPGTRLTVL.

V gene TRBV5-4 combines with J gene TRBJ1-1, with D possibly matching TRBD1 (5 bases). This CDR3 spans 15 amino acids. Germline loops: CDR1 SGHNT, CDR2 YYREEE (reference sequence). V lost 0 bases and J lost 4, with 13 bases in between. CDR3 sequence (DNA): TGTGCCAGCAGCTTGGATAGGCAGAGGGGCACTGAAGCTTTCTTT. The encoded protein is CASSLDRQRGTEAFF.

This clone was seen a single time. V usage is TRBV9 and J usage is TRBJ2-5, with D possibly matching TRBD2 (5 bases). The CDR3 spans 16 residues. Germline CDR1 is SGDLS and CDR2 is YYNGEE. Trimming removed 4 bases from V and 2 bases from J, with 18 bases in between. CDR3 sequence reads: CASSTDGVPQQETQYF. Written as DNA, the CDR3 is TGTGCCAGCAGCACCGACGGGGTCCCTCAACAAGAGACCCAGTACTTC.

In its sample, this clone was seen once. This sequence joins TRBV2 and TRBJ2-3; D might be TRBD1 (5 bases). CDR3 length equals 14 residues. The V and J ends lost 10 bases and 5 bases respectively, with 19 bases between them. The V gene's germline CDR1 is SNHLY and CDR2 FYNNEI. In DNA form, the CDR3 reads TGTGCCACTCCCCGAAGGGGTCAAGGAGATACGCAGTATTTT. Translation gives CATPRRGQGDTQYF. The full variable domain, with the rest looked up from reference TRBV2 and TRBJ2-3, is EPEVTQTPSHQVTQMGQEVILRCVPISNHLYFYWYRQILGQKVEFLVSFYNNEISEKSEIFDDQFSVERPDGSNFTLKIRSTKLEDSAMYFCATPRRGQGDTQYFGPGTRLTVL.